Included here is one T cell receptor (beta chain) sequence, with context. Measured with immunoSEQ multiplex PCR; TCRdb has only the in-frame clones, and not every one. In the table there are about 270,000 clones, 70% to 90% of which are singletons. In terms of age and location, participants ranged from roughly 18 to 100 years and lived in about 25 US areas. Clinical histories supplied by participants themselves formed the basis of cohort assignment. The data were obtained in a study of blood T cell repertoires in COVID-19. Germline-derived CDR1 and CDR2 are WNHNN and SYGVQD (reference sequence). V dropped 0 bases and J dropped 8 bases, with 14 bases sitting between them. The CDR3 loop spans 15 amino acids.

The sequencing input was PBMCs or T cells enriched from blood (not recorded which). This receptor was taken from a woman aged 40 to 50 with acute COVID-19. V usage is TRBV10-1 and J usage is TRBJ2-4, with D tentatively TRBD2 (6 bases). CDR3 sequence: CASSESLGGSDIQYF. CDR3 sequence (DNA): TGCGCCAGCAGTGAGTCTCTGGGGGGTTCGGACATTCAGTACTTC.